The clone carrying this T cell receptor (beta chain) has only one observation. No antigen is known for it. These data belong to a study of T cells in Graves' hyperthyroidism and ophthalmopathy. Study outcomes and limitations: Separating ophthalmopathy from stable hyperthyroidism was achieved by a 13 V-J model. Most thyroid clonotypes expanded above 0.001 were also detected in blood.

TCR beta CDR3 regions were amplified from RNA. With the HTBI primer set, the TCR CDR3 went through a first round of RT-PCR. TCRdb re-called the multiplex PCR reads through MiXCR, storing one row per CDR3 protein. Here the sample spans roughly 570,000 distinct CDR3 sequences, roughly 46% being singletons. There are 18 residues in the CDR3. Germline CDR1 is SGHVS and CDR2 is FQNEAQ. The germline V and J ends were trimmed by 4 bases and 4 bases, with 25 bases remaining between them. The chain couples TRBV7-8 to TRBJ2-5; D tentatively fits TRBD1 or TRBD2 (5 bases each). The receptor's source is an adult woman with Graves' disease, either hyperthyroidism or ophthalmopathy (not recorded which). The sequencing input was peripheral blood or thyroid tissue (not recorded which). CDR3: CASSSQWGKGRLGETQYF. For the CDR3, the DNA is TGTGCCAGCAGCTCCCAATGGGGGAAGGGGAGATTAGGAGAGACCCAGTACTTC.